The 3 T cell receptor beta chains below come from one sample, sequenced in a study of CD8+CD57+ T cells in acquired aplastic anemia. For CDR3 and TCR beta VDJ profiling, genomic DNA was the template used. TCRdb recomputed calls from the reads with MiXCR, one row per CDR3 protein. The sample includes 400,000 to 450,000 distinct CDR3 sequences, 65% to 80% of them seen just once. Sequenced input: sorted CD4+, CD8+, or CD8+CD57+ T cells (not recorded which) from PBMCs. Receptor source: a human donor in good health, serving as a control.

The chain joins TRBV20-1 to TRBJ1-6; no firm D call. V shed 0 bases and J shed 15 bases, with 15 bases lying between them. Germline CDR1 reads DFQATT; CDR2 reads SNEGSKA (reference sequence). The CDR3 spans 13 residues. The CDR3 DNA reads TGCAGTGCTAGAGATCCCGTCCCTACGATCCTCCACTTT. Translated, it gives CSARDPVPTILHF.

This clonotype came up a few times. The rearrangement uses TRBV19 and TRBJ2-2, with no clear D. This CDR3 contains 12 residues. The germline V gene encodes CDR1 LNHDA and CDR2 SQIVND (reference sequence). With 3 bases removed from V and 8 bases from J, the gap between germline ends came to 7 bases. In DNA, the CDR3 is TGTGCCAGTAGTATTTTAGTTGGGGAGCTGTTTTTT. This codes for CASSILVGELFF.

The table lists this clonotype with many counts. The gene calls are TRBV12-3 or TRBV12-4 and TRBJ1-1; D gene unclear. The CDR3 spans 12 residues. V lost 4 bases, J lost 6 bases, and 9 bases lay in between. Here the CDR3 reads CASSWVGSEAFF. DNA of the CDR3: TGTGCCAGCAGTTGGGTAGGGTCTGAAGCTTTCTTT.